The 24 T cell receptor beta chains below come from one sample, sequenced in a study of shared clonotypes between healthy human individuals. Produced via immunoSEQ multiplex PCR; TCRdb's table is partial and in-frame only. The sample includes 2 million to 2.5 million clones, roughly 91% of them seen just once. The naive CD8 population came from CD45RO-negative cells selected for CCR7, without terminally differentiated effector memory CD45RA+ cells. Sequencing input: naive CD8+ T cells from PBMCs. These receptors were taken from a man younger than 35 in good health. Some clones in this sample may be carry-over from other donors' samples.

The chain links TRBV27 to TRBJ2-1, with D uncertain. The V gene lost 5 bases and the J gene lost 8 bases, with 22 bases spanning the gap. There are 16 residues in the CDR3. From germline, CDR1 is MNHEY and CDR2 SMNVEV (reference sequence). As DNA, the CDR3 is TGTGCCAGCAGTCCCCGTGAAGATCCCCTAAGTTATGAGCAGTTCTTC. As protein: CASSPREDPLSYEQFF.

This sequence joins TRBV28 and TRBJ2-1; TRBD2 matches at 8 bases. Germline V gene sequence: CDR1 MDHEN, CDR2 SYDVKM. The CDR3 loop spans 16 amino acids. V lost 3 bases and J lost 6; bases outside the gene matches: 10. CDR3 loop: CASSFPQRERGNEQFF. The CDR3 coding sequence is TGTGCCAGCAGTTTCCCCCAGCGGGAGCGGGGCAATGAGCAGTTCTTC.

As DNA, the CDR3 is TGTGCCAGCAGCTTAGCGCGTGGTAGTCACAATGAGCAGTTCTTC. Protein: CASSLARGSHNEQFF. This rearrangement joins TRBV7-9 to TRBJ2-1; D remains unclear. V dropped 0 bases and J dropped 5 bases, with 11 bases sitting between them. CDR3 length equals 15 residues. Germline V CDR1 and CDR2: SEHNR, FQNEAQ (reference sequence).

The chain recombines TRBV9 with TRBJ2-1; D is unresolved. The ends were cut back, 4 bases at V and 1 base at J, with 12 bases in the middle. Per the germline V gene, CDR1 is SGDLS and CDR2 is YYNGEE. CDR3 length: 15 residues. The CDR3 reads CASSSSSESYNEQFF. The CDR3 DNA reads TGTGCCAGCAGCTCCAGCTCAGAGTCCTACAATGAGCAGTTCTTC. Full variable domain (remainder filled in from reference TRBV9 and TRBJ2-1): DSGVTQTPKHLITATGQRVTLRCSPRSGDLSVYWYQQSLDQGLQFLIQYYNGEERAKGNILERFSAQQFPDLHSELNLSSLELGDSALYFCASSSSSESYNEQFFGPGTRLTVL.

The table lists this clone with a few counts. The rearrangement joins TRBV13 to TRBJ1-1; D unresolved. The V and J ends lost 1 base and 7 bases respectively, with 13 bases between them. Germline CDR1 reads PRHDT; CDR2 reads FYEKMQ (reference sequence). This CDR3 has 14 amino acids. CDR3 bases: TGTGCCAGCAGCTTAGTTGGGAGATCGGGTGAAGCTTTCTTT. Amino acid sequence: CASSLVGRSGEAFF.

Only one count was recorded for this clone. Other DNA sequences from this sample encode an identical CDR3 as well. This rearrangement joins TRBV10-1 to TRBJ2-1; 12 positions match TRBD2. Trimming took 6 bases from V and 3 from J; bases not matched to a gene: 3. This CDR3 has 15 amino acids. CDR1 and CDR2 from the germline V gene are WNHNN and SYGVQD (reference sequence). The CDR3 loop is CASSEGLAGYNEQFF. CDR3 DNA: TGCGCCAGCAGCGAGGGACTAGCGGGCTACAATGAGCAGTTCTTC.

The rearrangement uses TRBV2 and TRBJ2-1, with 9 bases identical to TRBD2. Losses at the gene ends were 4 bases for V and 3 bases for J; bases not matched to a gene: 4. This CDR3 spans 15 amino acids. Germline CDR1 SNHLY, CDR2 FYNNEI. CDR3: CASSVGAGGYNEQFF. Here the CDR3 DNA reads TGTGCCAGCAGTGTTGGAGCGGGAGGCTACAATGAGCAGTTCTTC.

The CDR3 spells CAWTPPRQYYGYTF. Here the CDR3 DNA reads TGTGCCTGGACCCCCCCGAGACAATACTATGGCTACACCTTC. This chain uses TRBV30 with TRBJ1-2, with no clear D. In germline, CDR1 is GTSNPN, CDR2 SVGIG (reference sequence). Trimming pared 4 bases from V and 3 bases from J, leaving 15 bases between. The length of the CDR3 is 14 residues.

The chain recombines TRBV11-2 with TRBJ2-5; D remains ambiguous. This CDR3 comprises 15 residues. Per the germline V gene, CDR1 is SGHAT and CDR2 is FQNNGV. V shed 1 base and J shed 2 bases, with 11 bases lying between them. This chain's CDR3 is CASSLGVLGQETQYF. CDR3 bases: TGTGCCAGCAGCTTAGGGGTTTTGGGGCAAGAGACCCAGTACTTC.

Worth noting for this clone: The junction and the germline gene differ at one end; a read error may be behind it. The chain couples TRBV4-2 to TRBJ2-4; a possible D gene is TRBD2 (6 bases). This CDR3 spans 11 amino acids. Germline values: CDR1 LGHNA, CDR2 YNFKEQ. CDR3 region: CASSQVGLMIF. The DNA for the CDR3 is TGTGCCAGCAGCCAAGTCGGACTAATGATCTTC.

This clone was observed a single time. V is TRBV29-1 and J is TRBJ2-5; possibly TRBD2 for D (6 bases). TRBJ2-7 matches the DNA end more closely, so the J call is doubtful. The germline CDR1 and CDR2 sequences are SQVTM and ANQGSEA. The CDR3 is 11 residues long. The CDR3 DNA reads TGCAGCGTTAGGAAGGAGGGCGAGCAGTACTTC. Protein sequence: CSVRKEGEQYF.

The J gene is TRBJ2-2, the V gene TRBV5-1, with no clear D. Germline lookup yields CDR1 SGHRS and CDR2 YFSETQ. Deletions cut 3 bases from V and 7 bases from J, with 7 bases between. This CDR3 is built from 12 residues. Written as DNA, the CDR3 is TGCGCCAGCAGCTACTTGGGCGGGGAGCTGTTTTTT. The encoded protein is CASSYLGGELFF.

The chain has TRBV27 and TRBJ2-2, with D perhaps matching TRBD1 (5 bases). CDR3 size: 14 residues. V was trimmed by 10 bases and J by 2 bases, leaving 14 bases between them. Per germline, CDR1 MNHEY and CDR2 SMNVEV (reference sequence). The CDR3 loop is CATRRQTNTGELFF. The CDR3 nucleotides read TGTGCCACCCGCCGACAGACCAACACCGGGGAGCTGTTTTTT.

V usage is TRBV19 and J usage is TRBJ2-7, with D unclear. From germline, CDR1 is LNHDA and CDR2 SQIVND (reference sequence). The CDR3 totals 14 residues. The germline V and J ends were trimmed by 4 bases and 3 bases, with 13 bases remaining between them. The CDR3, as DNA: TGTGCCAGTAGTACCCCGCGAAGGAGCTACGAGCAGTACTTC. Translating gives CASSTPRRSYEQYF. Full variable domain (outside the CDR3, taken from reference TRBV19 and TRBJ2-7): DGGITQSPKYLFRKEGQNVTLSCEQNLNHDAMYWYRQDPGQGLRLIYYSQIVNDFQKGDIAEGYSVSREKKESFPLTVTSAQKNPTAFYLCASSTPRRSYEQYFGPGTRLTVT.

Comments on this clone: One end of the junction varies from germline; a read error may be responsible. The chain links TRBV6-1 to TRBJ2-2, with 8 positions matching TRBD1. Germline lookup yields CDR1 MNHNS and CDR2 SASEGT. The CDR3 totals 12 residues. The DNA of the CDR3 is TGTGCCAGCAGTGAGAGATCGGACAGGGTACGATTT. Its translation is CASSERSDRVRF.

In regard to this clone: Distinct nucleotide sequences in the sample also encode this CDR3. The chain carries TRBV4-1 and TRBJ2-1; D may be TRBD2 (6 bases). Trimming left V 2 bases short and J 6 bases short, with 14 bases between. This CDR3 contains 15 residues. Germline CDR1 MGHRA, CDR2 YSYEKL. This CDR3 is CASSQPGLGVNEQFF. CDR3 DNA: TGCGCCAGCAGCCAACCGGGACTGGGGGTCAATGAGCAGTTCTTC.

The chain combines TRBV7-3 with TRBJ2-2, with 10 positions matching TRBD2. With V trimmed by 1 base and J by 3 bases, 8 bases remained unmatched. CDR3 size: 18 residues. The V gene's germline CDR1 is SGHTA and CDR2 FQGTGA. The CDR3 loop is CASSLIGPSGRDTGELFF. CDR3 nucleotide sequence: TGTGCCAGCAGCTTAATAGGTCCTAGCGGGAGAGACACCGGGGAGCTGTTTTTT. Filled out from reference TRBV7-3 and TRBJ2-2, the complete variable domain reads GAGVSQTPSNKVTEKGKYVELRCDPISGHTALYWYRQSLGQGPEFLIYFQGTGAADDSGLPNDRFFAVRPEGSVSTLKIQRTERGDSAVYLCASSLIGPSGRDTGELFFGEGSRLTVL.

This sequence joins TRBV5-6 and TRBJ1-3, with D perhaps TRBD1 (6 bases). The V gene's germline CDR1 is SGHDT and CDR2 YYEEEE. The CDR3 consists of 14 residues. Deletions cut 0 bases from V and 8 bases from J, with 12 bases between. CDR3 region: CASSLETGQDTIYF. In DNA, the CDR3 is TGTGCCAGCAGCTTGGAAACAGGGCAAGACACCATATATTTT.

The chain links TRBV28 to TRBJ2-1; 14 bases are shared with TRBD2. The CDR3 is 20 residues long. V lost 5 bases to trimming and J lost 3 bases; unmatched junction nucleotides: 15. The germline V gene encodes CDR1 MDHEN and CDR2 SYDVKM. The CDR3 sequence is CASSEGHGGTSGRRYNEQFF. The CDR3 DNA reads as TGTGCCAGCAGTGAGGGGCACGGAGGGACTAGCGGGAGACGCTACAATGAGCAGTTCTTC.

The chain recombines TRBV9 with TRBJ1-1, with 8 bases aligning to TRBD1. Germline values: CDR1 SGDLS, CDR2 YYNGEE. This CDR3 has 14 amino acids. V lost 3 bases, J lost 6 bases, and 7 bases stayed unmatched. CDR3 bases: TGTGCCAGCAGCGCAAGGACAGGGATATCTGAAGCTTTCTTT. It translates to CASSARTGISEAFF.

This rearrangement joins TRBV19 to TRBJ2-1; 11 nucleotides match TRBD1. V lost 3 bases, J lost 8 bases, and 6 bases stayed unmatched. The CDR3 covers 15 residues. Germline V gene data show CDR1 as LNHDA and CDR2 as SQIVND (reference sequence). Here the CDR3 reads CASSIRAGQGDEQFF. The DNA of the CDR3 is TGTGCCAGTAGTATCCGAGCGGGACAGGGGGATGAGCAGTTCTTC.

Here the CDR3 DNA reads TGTGCCAGCAGCTTAGGCTATGGGGGGACGAATGGCTACACCTTC. Amino acids: CASSLGYGGTNGYTF. The chain has TRBV7-9 and TRBJ1-2; D perhaps matches TRBD1 (5 bases). V lost 1 base and J 6 bases, leaving 15 bases between the germline ends. The germline V gene has CDR1 SEHNR and CDR2 FQNEAQ (reference sequence). This CDR3 comprises 15 residues.

This chain links TRBV23-1 with TRBJ2-7; 9 bases are a match to TRBD2. TRBV23-1 is an ORF; its function is uncertain. J was trimmed by 0 bases and V by 11 bases; bases with no gene match: 17. The CDR3 consists of 17 residues. Here the CDR3 reads CALLRRSGRTCSYEQYF. CDR3 DNA sequence: TGCGCCCTACTCCGCCGGAGCGGGAGGACCTGCTCCTACGAGCAGTACTTC.

Notes on this clone: Additional DNA sequences in this sample encode the identical CDR3. The chain has TRBV5-4 and TRBJ1-1, with D perhaps TRBD1 (5 bases). Germline-derived CDR1 and CDR2 are SGHNT and YYREEE (reference sequence). V lost 2 bases, J lost 3 bases, and 8 bases lay in between. The CDR3 contains 13 residues. CDR3 amino acids: CASSFGGDTEAFF. For the CDR3, the DNA is TGTGCCAGCAGCTTTGGGGGGGACACTGAAGCTTTCTTT.